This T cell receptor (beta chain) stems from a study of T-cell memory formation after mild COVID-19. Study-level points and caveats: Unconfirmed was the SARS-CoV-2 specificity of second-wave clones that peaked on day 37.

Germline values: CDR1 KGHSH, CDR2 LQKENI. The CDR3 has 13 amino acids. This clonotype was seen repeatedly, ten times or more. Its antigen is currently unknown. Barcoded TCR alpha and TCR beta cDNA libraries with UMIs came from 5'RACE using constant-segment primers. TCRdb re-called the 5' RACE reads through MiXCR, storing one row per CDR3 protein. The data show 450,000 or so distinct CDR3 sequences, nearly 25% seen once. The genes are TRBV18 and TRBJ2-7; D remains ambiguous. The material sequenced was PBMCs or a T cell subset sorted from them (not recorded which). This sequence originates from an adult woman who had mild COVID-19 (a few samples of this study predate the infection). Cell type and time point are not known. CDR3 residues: CASSPPSSYEQYF. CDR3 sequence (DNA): TGTGCTAGCAGCCCTCCGAGCTCCTACGAGCAGTACTTC.